These T cell receptor beta chains were read from a single sample in a study of T cells in Graves' hyperthyroidism and ophthalmopathy. TCRdb reprocessed the multiplex PCR reads via MiXCR and lists one record per CDR3 protein. The table has around 480,000 distinct CDR3 sequences, approximately 15% seen once; the top ten hold about 17%. The material sequenced was blood. The receptors stem from a woman between 18 and 29 years old with Graves' hyperthyroidism. The CDR3 runs from the conserved cysteine through the conserved F or W. Fields, in order: V gene, D gene, J gene, clone size, CDR3 DNA, CDR3 protein. A D gene is named only where the DNA matches it firmly. The size entry is marked missing in some rows and otherwise reads once, few, many or a size class.

TRBV7-9	.	TRBJ2-7	many	TGTGCCAGCAGCCTACCCGAGGGGCTTTCCTACGAGCAGTACTTC	CASSLPEGLSYEQYF
TRBV19	.	TRBJ1-2	few	TGTGCCAGTAGTATGAATGCCGGAAATCTCGATGGCTACACCTTC	CASSMNAGNLDGYTF
TRBV10-3	TRBD1	TRBJ1-1	many	TGTGCCATCAGTGAGTTGGGACAGGGCTTACTCTTGAACACTGAAGCTTTCTTT	CAISELGQGLLLNTEAFF
TRBV20-1	.	TRBJ2-3	.	TGCAGTGCTAGACTAGACACAGATACGCAGTATTTT	CSARLDTDTQYF
TRBV2	TRBD1	TRBJ1-1	many	TGTGCCAGCAGGAGGGAGGGGGCGAGGTACACTGAAGCTTTCTTT	CASRREGARYTEAFF
TRBV6-5	.	TRBJ1-4	few	TGTGCCAGCAGTTACGCCCCTGAAAGTGAAAAACTGTTTTTT	CASSYAPESEKLFF
TRBV3-1	.	TRBJ2-1	many	TGTGCCAGCAGCCATATGGCAGACAACTACAATGAGCAGTTCTTC	CASSHMADNYNEQFF
TRBV9	.	TRBJ2-1	.	TGTGCCAGCAGCGTGGGACCTGGGGCCTACAATGAGCAGTTCTTC	CASSVGPGAYNEQFF
TRBV11-2	TRBD2	TRBJ2-1	many	TGTGCCAGCAGCTTAGAAGCGGGGGGCCTCAATGAGCAGTTCTTC	CASSLEAGGLNEQFF
TRBV20-1	TRBD2	TRBJ2-1	many	TGCAGTGCTAGAGATATCTCCGGGACTAGCGGGAGGCATGAGCAGTTCTTC	CSARDISGTSGRHEQFF
TRBV5-8	.	TRBJ1-3	.	TGTGCCAGCAGCTTGATCTCCGGAAACACCATATATTTT	CASSLISGNTIYF
TRBV20-1	TRBD2	TRBJ2-1	many	TGCAGTGCTAAAACCCCCTTAGGGACTAACTACAATGAGCAGTTCTTC	CSAKTPLGTNYNEQFF
TRBV12-3/TRBV12-4	.	TRBJ1-2	many	TGTGCCAGCAGTTTTAATTGGACACCTAACTATGGCTACACCTTC	CASSFNWTPNYGYTF
TRBV12-3/TRBV12-4	.	TRBJ1-3	once	TGTGCCAGCAGTTTAGTCCTTCAAAACACCATATATTTT	CASSLVLQNTIYF
TRBV12-3/TRBV12-4	.	TRBJ2-1	many	TGTGCCAGCAGAACAGGGCTGGGGAAGGAGCAGTTCTTC	CASRTGLGKEQFF
TRBV7-3	.	TRBJ2-2	many	TGTGCCAGCAGCTTAGACGTATCCCGGGCCGGGGAGCTGTTTTTT	CASSLDVSRAGELFF
TRBV25-1	.	TRBJ1-2	few	TGTGCCAGCAGTGAGGTAGGGAGTAATGGCTACACCTTC	CASSEVGSNGYTF
TRBV19	.	TRBJ2-5	few	TGTGCCAGTAGTATAGGTGCTAGCCTCGAGACCCAGTACTTC	CASSIGASLETQYF
TRBV12-3/TRBV12-4	TRBD2	TRBJ2-1	many	TGTGCCAGCAGTTATCTATGGCGGGAGGGCCGGGGGTGGGGTGAGCAGTTCTTC	CASSYLWREGRGWGEQFF
TRBV6-8	.	TRBJ1-1	many	TGTGCCAGTGGAAGGGAGGGTTCGAACACTGAAGCTTTCTTT	CASGREGSNTEAFF
TRBV2	.	TRBJ1-2	many	TGTGCCAGCAGTGTGATGAGGTCTACCAACGATGGCTACACCTTC	CASSVMRSTNDGYTF
TRBV2	TRBD1	TRBJ1-2	.	TGTGCCAGCAGCTTGAATGGACAGGGAAGCTATGGCTACACCTTC	CASSLNGQGSYGYTF
TRBV7-2	.	TRBJ2-1	many	TGTGCCAGCAGCCGACCAGGGTTAGGTGAGCAGTTCTTC	CASSRPGLGEQFF
TRBV28	.	TRBJ2-4	many	TGTGCCAGCCAGCAGGGGACCAAAAACATTCAGTACTTC	CASQQGTKNIQYF
TRBV7-9	.	TRBJ2-3	many	TGTGCCACCCGTCCGGGACTGAGCACAGATACGCAGTATTTT	CATRPGLSTDTQYF
TRBV5-5	.	TRBJ2-2	few	TGTGCCAGCAGCCTACGGGCCCTGAACACCGGGGAGCTGTTTTTT	CASSLRALNTGELFF
TRBV20-1	.	TRBJ1-1	many	TGCAGTGCCAAAAGGGGGAACACTGAAGCTTTCTTT	CSAKRGNTEAFF
TRBV30	TRBD2	TRBJ2-1	many	TGTGCCTGGAGTGTAGCGGGAGAGTTGTTCTTC	CAWSVAGELFF
TRBV19	.	TRBJ2-7	few	TGTGCCAGTAGCTCCGGATGGGAGCAGTACTTC	CASSSGWEQYF
TRBV27	.	TRBJ2-5	.	TGTGCCAGCAGTTTATCGAATTTCGTGACCCAGTACTTC	CASSLSNFVTQYF
TRBV29-1	TRBD1	TRBJ1-1	.	TGCAGCGTTGGCTTCTACAGGGGGGCTGAAGCTTTCTTT	CSVGFYRGAEAFF
TRBV3-1	.	TRBJ1-5	.	TGTGCCAGCAGCCAAGATTACGGGGTTGGCGGGCAGCCCCAGCATTTT	CASSQDYGVGGQPQHF
TRBV10-3	TRBD1	TRBJ1-1	many	TGTGCCATCAGACCGGACAGGGAGACTGAAGCTTTCTTT	CAIRPDRETEAFF
TRBV29-1	.	TRBJ2-5	.	TGCAGCGTTGACCTTTCAGAGACCCAGTACTTC	CSVDLSETQYF
TRBV12-3/TRBV12-4	.	TRBJ2-1	.	TGTGCCAGCGGTCTAGTCCGTGAGCAGTTCTTC	CASGLVREQFF
TRBV24-1	.	TRBJ2-1	.	TGTGCCACCAGTGGTCCCCCGGACTACAATGAGCAGTTCTTC	CATSGPPDYNEQFF
TRBV4-2	.	TRBJ2-2	many	TGTGCCAGCAGCCCTAGGGCCCAACGGGCCGGGGAGCTGTTTTTT	CASSPRAQRAGELFF